This T cell receptor beta chain was sequenced in a study of PD-1 blockade in classical Hodgkin lymphoma. On the study more broadly: Patients were treated with nivolumab at 3 mg/kg, and this was given intravenously every 2 weeks.

This CDR3 comprises 12 residues. Trimming removed 4 bases at V and 4 bases at J, with 10 bases between. CDR1 and CDR2 from the germline V gene are SQVTM and ANQGSEA. The study, taken as a whole, reports: Patients starting nivolumab less than 1 year after ASCT had lower diversity and were excluded from later analyses.

Patients all relapsed after autologous stem cell transplantation, and there was variation in brentuximab vedotin exposure. On this clone itself: The antigen remains unidentified.

Clones were sequenced by immunoSEQ multiplex PCR, and TCRdb holds only the in-frame ones, with some missing. The table records 13,000 to 15,000 clones, roughly 80% of them present only once. The receptor was derived from a human donor with classical Hodgkin lymphoma. This chain joins TRBV29-1 and TRBJ2-5; D is unresolved. The specimen was peripheral blood mononuclear cells (PBMCs), collected at baseline. The CDR3 protein is CSVGVTIETQYF. The CDR3 DNA follows: TGCAGCGTTGGAGTTACCATAGAGACCCAGTACTTC. The complete variable domain, with remaining parts taken from reference TRBV29-1 and TRBJ2-5, reads SAVISQKPSRDICQRGTSLTIQCQVDSQVTMMFWYRQQPGQSLTLIATANQGSEATYESGFVIDKFPISRPNLTFSTLTVSNMSPEDSSIYLCSVGVTIETQYFGPGTRLLVL.